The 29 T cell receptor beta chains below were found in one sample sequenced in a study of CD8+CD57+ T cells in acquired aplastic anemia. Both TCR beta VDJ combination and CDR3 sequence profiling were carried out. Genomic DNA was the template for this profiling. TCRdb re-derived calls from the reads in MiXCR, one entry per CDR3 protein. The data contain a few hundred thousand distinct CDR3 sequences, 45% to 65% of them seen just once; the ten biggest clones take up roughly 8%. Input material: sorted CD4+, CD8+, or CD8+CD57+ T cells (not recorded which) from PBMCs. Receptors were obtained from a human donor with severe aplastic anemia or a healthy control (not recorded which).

The CDR3 sequence is CSARDASPPYNEQFF. The CDR3 DNA is TGCAGTGCTAGAGATGCGAGCCCGCCCTACAATGAGCAGTTCTTC. The rearrangement uses TRBV20-1 and TRBJ2-1, with D unclear. Trimming removed 0 bases at V and 2 bases at J, with 11 bases between. CDR3 size: 15 residues. Germline V gene data show CDR1 as DFQATT and CDR2 as SNEGSKA (reference sequence).

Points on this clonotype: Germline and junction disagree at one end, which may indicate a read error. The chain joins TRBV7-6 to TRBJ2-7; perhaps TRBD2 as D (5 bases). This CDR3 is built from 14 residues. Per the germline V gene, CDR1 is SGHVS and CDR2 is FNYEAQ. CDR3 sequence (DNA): TGTGCCAGCAGCCCGACTCCTAACCCCGGGGAGCTGTACTTC. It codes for CASSPTPNPGELYF.

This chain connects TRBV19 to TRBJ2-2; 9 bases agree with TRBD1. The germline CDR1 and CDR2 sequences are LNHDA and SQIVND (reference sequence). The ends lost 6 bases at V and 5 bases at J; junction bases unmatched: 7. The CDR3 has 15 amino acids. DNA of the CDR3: TGTGCCAGTAGCAGACCGGGACAGGGAACCGGGGAGCTGTTTTTT. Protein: CASSRPGQGTGELFF. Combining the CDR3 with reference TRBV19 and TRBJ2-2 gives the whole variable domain DGGITQSPKYLFRKEGQNVTLSCEQNLNHDAMYWYRQDPGQGLRLIYYSQIVNDFQKGDIAEGYSVSREKKESFPLTVTSAQKNPTAFYLCASSRPGQGTGELFFGEGSRLTVL.

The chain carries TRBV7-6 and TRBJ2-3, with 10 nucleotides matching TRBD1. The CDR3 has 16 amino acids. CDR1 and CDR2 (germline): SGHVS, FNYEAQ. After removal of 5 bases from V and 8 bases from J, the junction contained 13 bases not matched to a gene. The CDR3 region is CASSRWDRGNVGTQYF. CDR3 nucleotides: TGTGCCAGCAGCCGCTGGGACAGGGGCAATGTTGGTACGCAGTATTTT.

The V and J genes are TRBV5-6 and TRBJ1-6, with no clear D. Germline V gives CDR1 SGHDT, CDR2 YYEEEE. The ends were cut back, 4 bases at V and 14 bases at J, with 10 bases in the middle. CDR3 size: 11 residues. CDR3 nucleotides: TGTGCCAGCAGCGCGGGAAGAGCCCTCCACTTT. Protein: CASSAGRALHF.

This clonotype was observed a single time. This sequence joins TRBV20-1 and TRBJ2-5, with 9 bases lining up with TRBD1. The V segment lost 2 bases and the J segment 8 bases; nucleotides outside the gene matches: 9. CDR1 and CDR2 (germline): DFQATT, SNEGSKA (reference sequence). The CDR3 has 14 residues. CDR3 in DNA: TGCAGTGCTAGACCCGGGACAGGGTACGGTACCCAGTACTTC. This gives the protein CSARPGTGYGTQYF.

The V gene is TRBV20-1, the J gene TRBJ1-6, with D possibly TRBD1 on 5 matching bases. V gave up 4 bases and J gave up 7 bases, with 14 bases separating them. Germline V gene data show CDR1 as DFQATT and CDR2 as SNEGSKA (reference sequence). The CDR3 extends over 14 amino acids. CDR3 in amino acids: CSATGDRANSPLHF. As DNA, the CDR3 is TGCAGTGCTACGGGGGACCGAGCAAATTCACCCCTCCACTTT.

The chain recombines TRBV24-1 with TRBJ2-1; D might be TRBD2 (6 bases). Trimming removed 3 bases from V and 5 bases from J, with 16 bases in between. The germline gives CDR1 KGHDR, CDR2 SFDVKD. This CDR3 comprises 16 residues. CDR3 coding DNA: TGTGCCACCAGTGATATGGACGGGAGAAATGACAATGAGCAGTTCTTC. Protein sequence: CATSDMDGRNDNEQFF.

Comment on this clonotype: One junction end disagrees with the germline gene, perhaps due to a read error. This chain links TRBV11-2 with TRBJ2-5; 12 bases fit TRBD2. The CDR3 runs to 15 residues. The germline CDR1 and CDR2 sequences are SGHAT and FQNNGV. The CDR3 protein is CASGLTSGGRRDQYF. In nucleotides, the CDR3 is TGTGCCAGCGGCTTGACTAGCGGGGGAAGGAGAGACCAGTACTTC.

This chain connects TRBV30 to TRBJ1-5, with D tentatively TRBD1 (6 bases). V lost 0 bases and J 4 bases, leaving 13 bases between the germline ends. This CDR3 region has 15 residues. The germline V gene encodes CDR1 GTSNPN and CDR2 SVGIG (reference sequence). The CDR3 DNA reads TGTGCCTGGAGTGTACGGCGGCAGGGGAATCAGCCCCAGCATTTT. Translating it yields CAWSVRRQGNQPQHF. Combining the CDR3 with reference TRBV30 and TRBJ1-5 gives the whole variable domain SQTIHQWPATLVQPVGSPLSLECTVEGTSNPNLYWYRQAAGRGLQLLFYSVGIGQISSEVPQNLSASRPQDRQFILSSKKLLLSDSGFYLCAWSVRRQGNQPQHFGDGTRLSIL.

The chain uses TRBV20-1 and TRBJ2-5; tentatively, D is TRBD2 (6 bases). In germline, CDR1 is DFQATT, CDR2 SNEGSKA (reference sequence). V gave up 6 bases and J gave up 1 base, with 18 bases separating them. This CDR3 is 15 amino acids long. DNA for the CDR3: TGCAGTGCCACCCCCCAACTAGCTACCCAAGAGACCCAGTACTTC. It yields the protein CSATPQLATQETQYF.

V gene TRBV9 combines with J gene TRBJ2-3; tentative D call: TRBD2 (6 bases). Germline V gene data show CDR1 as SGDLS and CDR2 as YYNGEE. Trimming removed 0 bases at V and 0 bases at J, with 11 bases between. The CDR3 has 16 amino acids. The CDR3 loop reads CASSVGGRGSTDTQYF. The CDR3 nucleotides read TGTGCCAGCAGCGTAGGAGGGCGGGGAAGCACAGATACGCAGTATTTT. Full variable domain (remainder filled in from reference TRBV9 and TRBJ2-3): DSGVTQTPKHLITATGQRVTLRCSPRSGDLSVYWYQQSLDQGLQFLIQYYNGEERAKGNILERFSAQQFPDLHSELNLSSLELGDSALYFCASSVGGRGSTDTQYFGPGTRLTVL.

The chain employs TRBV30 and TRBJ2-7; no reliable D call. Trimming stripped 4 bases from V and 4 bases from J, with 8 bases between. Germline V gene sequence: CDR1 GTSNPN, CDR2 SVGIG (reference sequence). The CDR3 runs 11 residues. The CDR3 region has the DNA TGTGCCTGGACTGGCAAGTACGAGCAGTACTTC. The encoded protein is CAWTGKYEQYF. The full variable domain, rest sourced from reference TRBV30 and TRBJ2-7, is SQTIHQWPATLVQPVGSPLSLECTVEGTSNPNLYWYRQAAGRGLQLLFYSVGIGQISSEVPQNLSASRPQDRQFILSSKKLLLSDSGFYLCAWTGKYEQYFGPGTRLTVT.

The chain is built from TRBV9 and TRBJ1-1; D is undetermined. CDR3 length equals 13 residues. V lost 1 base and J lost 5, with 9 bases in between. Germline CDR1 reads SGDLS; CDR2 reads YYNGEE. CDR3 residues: CASSVTPETEAFF. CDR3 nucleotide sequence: TGTGCCAGCAGCGTAACCCCTGAGACTGAAGCTTTCTTT.

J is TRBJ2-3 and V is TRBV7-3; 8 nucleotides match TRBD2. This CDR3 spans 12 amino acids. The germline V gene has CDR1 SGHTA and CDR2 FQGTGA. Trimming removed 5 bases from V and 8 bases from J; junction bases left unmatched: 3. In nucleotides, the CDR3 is TGTGCCAGCAGCCCCCGGGAGGGTACGCAGTATTTT. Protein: CASSPREGTQYF.

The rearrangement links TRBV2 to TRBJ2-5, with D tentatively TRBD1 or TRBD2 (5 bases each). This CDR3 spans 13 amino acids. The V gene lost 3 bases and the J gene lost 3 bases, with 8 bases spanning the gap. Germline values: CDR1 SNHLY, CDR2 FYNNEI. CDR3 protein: CASSDGAKETQYF. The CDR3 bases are TGTGCCAGCAGTGACGGGGCGAAAGAGACCCAGTACTTC.

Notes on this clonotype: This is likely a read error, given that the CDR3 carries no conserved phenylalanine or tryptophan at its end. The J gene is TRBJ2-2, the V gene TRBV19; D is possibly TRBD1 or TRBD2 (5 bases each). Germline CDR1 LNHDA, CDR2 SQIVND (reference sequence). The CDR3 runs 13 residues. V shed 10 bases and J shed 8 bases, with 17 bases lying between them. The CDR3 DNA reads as TGTGCCACCCGGGACCCCGGTGGGGGGGAGCTGTTTTAT. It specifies CATRDPGGGELFY.

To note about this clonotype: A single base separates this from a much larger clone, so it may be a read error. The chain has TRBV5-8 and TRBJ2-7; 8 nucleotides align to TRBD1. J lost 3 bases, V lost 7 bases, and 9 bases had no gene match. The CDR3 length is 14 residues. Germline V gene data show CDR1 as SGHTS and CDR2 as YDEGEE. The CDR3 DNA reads TGTGCCAGCGGCAAGGGACAGGAGCTCTACGAGCAGTACTTC. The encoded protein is CASGKGQELYEQYF. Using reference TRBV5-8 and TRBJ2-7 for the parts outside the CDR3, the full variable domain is EAGVTQSPTHLIKTRGQQATLRCSPISGHTSVYWYQQALGLGLQFLLWYDEGEERNRGNFPPRFSGRQFPNYSSELNVNALELEDSALYLCASGKGQELYEQYFGPGTRLTVT.

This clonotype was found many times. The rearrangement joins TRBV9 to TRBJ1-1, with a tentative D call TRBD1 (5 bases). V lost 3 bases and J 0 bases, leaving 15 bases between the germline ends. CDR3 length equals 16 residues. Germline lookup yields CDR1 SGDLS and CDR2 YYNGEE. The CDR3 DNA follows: TGTGCCAGCAGCGCCCAACTTGGGGGGGTGAACACTGAAGCTTTCTTT. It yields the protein CASSAQLGGVNTEAFF. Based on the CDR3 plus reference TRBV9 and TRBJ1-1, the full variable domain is DSGVTQTPKHLITATGQRVTLRCSPRSGDLSVYWYQQSLDQGLQFLIQYYNGEERAKGNILERFSAQQFPDLHSELNLSSLELGDSALYFCASSAQLGGVNTEAFFGQGTRLTVV.

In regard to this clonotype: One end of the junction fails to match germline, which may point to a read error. This chain's CDR3 is CASSGGWGNSPLHF. The CDR3 DNA is TGCGCCAGCAGCGGAGGTTGGGGGAATTCACCCCTCCACTTT. The genes are TRBV9 and TRBJ1-6, with D tentatively TRBD1 (5 bases). The V gene's germline CDR1 is SGDLS and CDR2 YYNGEE. The CDR3 is 14 residues long.

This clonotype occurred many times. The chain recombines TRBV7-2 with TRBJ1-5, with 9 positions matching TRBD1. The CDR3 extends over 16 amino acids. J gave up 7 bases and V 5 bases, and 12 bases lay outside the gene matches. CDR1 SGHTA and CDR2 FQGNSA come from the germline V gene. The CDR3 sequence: CASSPSTGTGLQPQHF. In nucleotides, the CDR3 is TGTGCCAGCAGCCCGTCGACAGGGACAGGGTTACAGCCCCAGCATTTT.

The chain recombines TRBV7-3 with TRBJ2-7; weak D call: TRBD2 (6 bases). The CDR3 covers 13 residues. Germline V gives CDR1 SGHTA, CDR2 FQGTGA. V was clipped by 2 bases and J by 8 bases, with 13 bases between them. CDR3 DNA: TGTGCCAGCAGCTTAGGGATCGGGGGTAAGCAGTACTTC. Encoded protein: CASSLGIGGKQYF.

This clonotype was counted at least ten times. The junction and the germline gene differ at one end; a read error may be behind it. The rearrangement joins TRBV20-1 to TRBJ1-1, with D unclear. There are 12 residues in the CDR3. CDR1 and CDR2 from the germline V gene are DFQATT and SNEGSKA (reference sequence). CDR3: CSASPGSTEASF. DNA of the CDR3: TGCAGTGCTAGTCCGGGGAGCACTGAAGCTTCCTTT.

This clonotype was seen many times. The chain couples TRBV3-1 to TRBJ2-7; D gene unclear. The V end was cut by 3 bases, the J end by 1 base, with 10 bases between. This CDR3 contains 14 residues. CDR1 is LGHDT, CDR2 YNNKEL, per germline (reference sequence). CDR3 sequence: CASSQFIRSYEQYF. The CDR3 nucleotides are TGTGCCAGCAGCCAGTTTATCAGGTCCTACGAGCAGTACTTC.

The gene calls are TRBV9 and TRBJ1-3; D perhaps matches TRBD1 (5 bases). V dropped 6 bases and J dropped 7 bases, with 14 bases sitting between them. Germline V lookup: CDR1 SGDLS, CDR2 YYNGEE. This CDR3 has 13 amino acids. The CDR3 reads CASMRGGMNTIYF. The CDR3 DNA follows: TGTGCCAGCATGAGGGGTGGGATGAACACCATATATTTT. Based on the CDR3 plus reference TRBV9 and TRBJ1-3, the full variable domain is DSGVTQTPKHLITATGQRVTLRCSPRSGDLSVYWYQQSLDQGLQFLIQYYNGEERAKGNILERFSAQQFPDLHSELNLSSLELGDSALYFCASMRGGMNTIYFGEGSWLTVV.

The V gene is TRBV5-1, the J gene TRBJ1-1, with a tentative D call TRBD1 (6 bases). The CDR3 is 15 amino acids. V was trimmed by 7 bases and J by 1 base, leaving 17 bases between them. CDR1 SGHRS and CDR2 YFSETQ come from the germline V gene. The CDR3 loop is CASDLDWTENTEAFF. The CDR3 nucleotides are TGCGCCAGCGACCTGGACTGGACAGAGAACACTGAAGCTTTCTTT.

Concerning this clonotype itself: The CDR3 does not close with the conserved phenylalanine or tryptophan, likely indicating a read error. DNA for the CDR3: TGTGCCAGCAGCGTATCCGGGAATTATGGCTACACCCTC. Its translation is CASSVSGNYGYTL. The chain combines TRBV9 with TRBJ1-2; D not certain. Looked up from germline, CDR1 is SGDLS and CDR2 is YYNGEE. The CDR3 has 13 amino acids. The ends were cut back, 1 base at V and 5 bases at J, with 9 bases in the middle.

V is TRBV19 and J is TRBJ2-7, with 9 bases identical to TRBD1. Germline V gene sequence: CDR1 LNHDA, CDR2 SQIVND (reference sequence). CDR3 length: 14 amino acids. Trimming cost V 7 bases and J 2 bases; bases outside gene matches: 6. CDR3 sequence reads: CASKPGQGPYEQYF. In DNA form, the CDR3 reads TGTGCCAGTAAACCGGGACAGGGTCCCTACGAGCAGTACTTC.

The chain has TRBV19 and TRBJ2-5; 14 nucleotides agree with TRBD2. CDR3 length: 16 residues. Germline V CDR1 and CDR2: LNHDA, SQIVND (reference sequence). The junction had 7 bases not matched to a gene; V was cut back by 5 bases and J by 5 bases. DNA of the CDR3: TGTGCCAGTAGTTCAGGACTAGCGGGGGGCCCGGAGACCCAGTACTTC. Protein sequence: CASSSGLAGGPETQYF.